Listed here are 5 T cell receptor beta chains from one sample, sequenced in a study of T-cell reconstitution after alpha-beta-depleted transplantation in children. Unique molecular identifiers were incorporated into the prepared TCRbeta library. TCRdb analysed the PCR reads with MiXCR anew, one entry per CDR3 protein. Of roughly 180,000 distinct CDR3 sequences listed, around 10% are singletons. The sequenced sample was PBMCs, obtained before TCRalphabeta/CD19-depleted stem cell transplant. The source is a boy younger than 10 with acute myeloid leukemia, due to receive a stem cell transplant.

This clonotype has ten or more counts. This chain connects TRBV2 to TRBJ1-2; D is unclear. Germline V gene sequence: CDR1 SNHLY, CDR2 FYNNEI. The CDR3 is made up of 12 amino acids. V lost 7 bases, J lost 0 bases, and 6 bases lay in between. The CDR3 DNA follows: TGTGCCAGCAATGGGCCTAACTATGGCTACACCTTC. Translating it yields CASNGPNYGYTF. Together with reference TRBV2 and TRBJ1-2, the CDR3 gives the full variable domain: EPEVTQTPSHQVTQMGQEVILRCVPISNHLYFYWYRQILGQKVEFLVSFYNNEISEKSEIFDDQFSVERPDGSNFTLKIRSTKLEDSAMYFCASNGPNYGYTFGSGTRLTVV.

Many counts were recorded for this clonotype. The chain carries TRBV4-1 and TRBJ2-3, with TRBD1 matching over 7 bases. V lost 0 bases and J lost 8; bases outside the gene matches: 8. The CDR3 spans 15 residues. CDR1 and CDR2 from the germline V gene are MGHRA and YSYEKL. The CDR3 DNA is TGCGCCAGCAGCCAAGAGGAAGGGGGCGGAGGTACGCAGTATTTT. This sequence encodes CASSQEEGGGGTQYF.

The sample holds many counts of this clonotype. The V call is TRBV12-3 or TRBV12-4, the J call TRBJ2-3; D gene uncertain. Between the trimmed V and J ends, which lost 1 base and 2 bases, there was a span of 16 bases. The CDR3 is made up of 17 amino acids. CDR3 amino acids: CASSLGPVYEITDTQYF. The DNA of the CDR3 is TGTGCCAGCAGTTTAGGCCCCGTGTACGAAATCACAGATACGCAGTATTTT.

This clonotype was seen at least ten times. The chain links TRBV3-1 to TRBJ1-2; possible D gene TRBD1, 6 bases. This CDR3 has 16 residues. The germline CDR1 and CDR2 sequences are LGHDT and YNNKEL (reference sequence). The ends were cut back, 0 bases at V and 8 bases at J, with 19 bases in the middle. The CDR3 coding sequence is TGTGCCAGCAGCCAAGAGGGGGCCGACAGGATGGGAGGCTACACCTTC. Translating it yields CASSQEGADRMGGYTF.

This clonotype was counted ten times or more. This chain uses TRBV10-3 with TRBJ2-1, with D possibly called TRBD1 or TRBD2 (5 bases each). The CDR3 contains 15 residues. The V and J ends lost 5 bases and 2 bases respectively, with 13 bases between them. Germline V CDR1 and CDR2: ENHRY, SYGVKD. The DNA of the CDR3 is TGTGCCATCAGTCGGTCGGGACCGCCCTACAATGAGCAGTTCTTC. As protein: CAISRSGPPYNEQFF.